The 11 T cell receptor beta chains listed next were all sequenced from one sample in a study of blood T cells in healthy people across ages. A J-beta primer mix and a sample-barcoded 5' primer were used in a second PCR of about 6 to 12 cycles. Each CDR3 protein gets one entry after TCRdb re-called the 5' RACE reads with MiXCR. The table includes roughly 800,000 distinct CDR3 sequences, roughly 60% detected once. Material for sequencing was blood. These receptor sequences come from a man younger than 45 in good health.

CDR3: CASSSLAGGKTEQFF. The CDR3 region has the DNA TGTGCCAGCAGTTCCTTAGCGGGGGGGAAAACTGAGCAGTTCTTC. The chain combines TRBV6-2 or TRBV6-3 with TRBJ2-1; 11 nucleotides align to TRBD2. The CDR3 runs to 15 residues. From germline, CDR1 is MNHEY and CDR2 SVGEGT. V was pared by 4 bases and J by 9 bases, with 8 bases of the junction left unmatched.

This clonotype occurred a few times. The CDR3 coding sequence is TGTGCCAGCAGCGCCGGGACAGGGAAAGGCTACACCTTC. Translated, it gives CASSAGTGKGYTF. V gene TRBV5-6 combines with J gene TRBJ1-2, with 9 positions matching TRBD1. The germline V gene has CDR1 SGHDT and CDR2 YYEEEE. The V segment lost 4 bases and the J segment 8 bases; nucleotides outside the gene matches: 6. The CDR3 length is 13 residues.

This clonotype was found a few times. The CDR3 DNA reads as TGTGCCAGCAGCCCGGGCGAGGGAGTCGGGCAGTACTTC. It codes for CASSPGEGVGQYF. The chain uses TRBV7-9 and TRBJ2-7, with a possible D match to TRBD2 (5 bases). V was clipped by 5 bases and J by 9 bases, with 17 bases between them. The CDR3 sequence is 13 residues long. The V gene's germline CDR1 is SEHNR and CDR2 FQNEAQ (reference sequence).

The CDR3 is CASSPSQWDTQYF. CDR3 nucleotide sequence: TGTGCCAGCAGTCCCTCCCAATGGGATACGCAGTATTTT. The V gene is TRBV7-2, the J gene TRBJ2-3; D gene ambiguous. CDR3 size: 13 residues. Germline V gene data show CDR1 as SGHTA and CDR2 as FQGNSA. V lost 6 bases and J lost 6, with 13 bases in between.

The chain is built from TRBV10-3 and TRBJ2-1; 11 bases are a match to TRBD2. Looked up from germline, CDR1 is ENHRY and CDR2 is SYGVKD. Trimming removed 6 bases from V and 5 bases from J; junction bases left unmatched: 9. The CDR3 totals 16 residues. The CDR3 loop reads CAISPRRLAGNNEQFF. Here the CDR3 DNA reads TGTGCCATCAGCCCGAGACGACTAGCGGGGAACAATGAGCAGTTCTTC.

The J gene is TRBJ2-5, the V gene TRBV27; D possibly uses TRBD1 or TRBD2 (7 bases each). The end of the DNA aligns better with TRBJ2-7, so the J call may be wrong. CDR3 size: 15 residues. The germline gives CDR1 MNHEY, CDR2 SMNVEV (reference sequence). CDR3 sequence (DNA): TGTGCCAGCGCTTTAGGGGGAGGGGGCTCGTACGAGCAGTACTTC. Translated, it gives CASALGGGGSYEQYF.

The V gene is TRBV9, the J gene TRBJ2-1; TRBD2 aligns across 7 bases. CDR3 length equals 16 residues. CDR1 and CDR2 from the germline V gene are SGDLS and YYNGEE. J lost 1 base, V lost 0 bases, and 4 bases had no gene match. CDR3 region: CASSVGVGGSYNEQFF. DNA of the CDR3: TGTGCCAGCAGCGTAGGGGTGGGAGGGTCCTACAATGAGCAGTTCTTC.

The chain employs TRBV28 and TRBJ2-1; no clear D gene. CDR1 is MDHEN, CDR2 SYDVKM, per germline. The CDR3 covers 14 residues. V was trimmed by 5 bases and J by 1 base, leaving 9 bases between them. CDR3 nucleotides: TGTGCCAGCAGTGCAGATGGGTCCTACAATGAGCAGTTCTTC. It codes for CASSADGSYNEQFF.

This CDR3 is CASSWDTGDQPQHF. In nucleotides, the CDR3 is TGTGCCAGCAGTTGGGATACAGGGGATCAGCCCCAGCATTTT. The chain has TRBV28 and TRBJ1-5; TRBD1 matches at 7 bases. Germline V gene data show CDR1 as MDHEN and CDR2 as SYDVKM. J gave up 5 bases and V 4 bases, and 5 bases lay outside the gene matches. This CDR3 has 14 residues.

This chain links TRBV5-1 with TRBJ2-1; the D is unclear. Gene TRBJ2-7 matches the end of the DNA better, so the J call may be wrong. This CDR3 has 13 residues. Germline lookup yields CDR1 SGHRS and CDR2 YFSETQ. CDR3 nucleotide sequence: TGCGCCAGCAGCTCGGCGTGGAACAATGAGCAGTACTTC. Its protein is CASSSAWNNEQYF.

The chain has TRBV3-1 and TRBJ1-5, with D unclear. Trimming shortened V by 2 bases and J by 2 bases, and 7 bases separated the two germline ends. The CDR3 length is 14 residues. CDR1 is LGHDT, CDR2 YNNKEL, per germline (reference sequence). CDR3 amino acids: CASSQMVGNQPQHF. The CDR3 bases are TGTGCCAGCAGCCAAATGGTCGGCAATCAGCCCCAGCATTTT.